The rows below give T cell receptor beta chains drawn from one sample of a study of T cells in Graves' hyperthyroidism and ophthalmopathy. TCRdb processed the multiplex PCR reads anew with MiXCR; each CDR3 protein has one entry. The sample has a few hundred thousand distinct CDR3 sequences, around 42% seen once; the top ten hold about 8%. Sequenced input: peripheral blood or thyroid tissue (not recorded which). The receptors derive from a woman under 30 with Graves' hyperthyroidism. CDR3s include the opening cysteine and the closing phenylalanine or tryptophan. A D gene is named only where the DNA matches it firmly. Some rows have no size entry. The others give once, few or many, or a class for an expanded clone.

>many|TRBV2|NA|TRBJ1-2
CASQDKGYGYTF
TGTGCCAGCCAGGACAAGGGCTATGGCTACACCTTC
>many|TRBV24-1|TRBD2|TRBJ2-7
CATSDRTSGSYEQYF
TGTGCCACCAGTGACAGAACTAGCGGGAGTTACGAGCAGTACTTC
>few|TRBV15|TRBD2|TRBJ2-3
CATSSGIWDTQYF
TGTGCCACCAGTAGCGGGATTTGGGATACGCAGTATTTT
>NA|TRBV7-2|NA|TRBJ2-2
CASSLMGGGELFF
TGTGCCAGCAGCTTGATGGGAGGCGGGGAGCTGTTTTTT
>many|TRBV20-1|TRBD1|TRBJ1-6
CSARSWGGGDSPLHF
TGCAGTGCTAGATCCTGGGGAGGGGGCGATTCACCCCTCCACTTT
>few|TRBV18|NA|TRBJ2-5
CASSPFQAGETQYF
TGTGCCAGCTCACCATTTCAGGCGGGGGAGACCCAGTACTTC
>NA|TRBV10-3|TRBD1|TRBJ2-7
CAISETGTGVPYEQYF
TGTGCCATCAGTGAAACCGGGACAGGGGTTCCCTACGAGCAGTACTTC
>NA|TRBV7-6|TRBD1|TRBJ1-6
CASSSGTGGNSPLHF
TGTGCCAGCAGCTCCGGGACAGGAGGAAATTCACCCCTCCACTTT
>NA|TRBV7-9|NA|TRBJ2-1
CASSSWLGGGDNEQFF
TGTGCCAGCAGCTCGTGGTTAGGCGGAGGCGACAATGAGCAGTTCTTC
>NA|TRBV19|TRBD2|TRBJ2-3
CASSAGLGSTDTQYF
TGTGCCAGTAGTGCAGGACTAGGAAGCACAGATACGCAGTATTTT
>NA|TRBV9|NA|TRBJ2-3
CASSVGEVWRTDTQYF
TGTGCCAGCAGCGTAGGTGAGGTATGGCGCACAGATACGCAGTATTTT
>many|TRBV5-6|NA|TRBJ2-5
CASSLLQETQYF
TGTGCCAGCAGCCTATTACAAGAGACCCAGTACTTC
>NA|TRBV20-1|NA|TRBJ2-2
CSASGLENEQFF
TGCAGTGCTAGTGGGCTCGAGAATGAGCAGTTTTTT
>few|TRBV28|NA|TRBJ2-7
CASSFGPRGIYEQYF
TGTGCCAGCAGTTTTGGCCCCAGGGGTATCTACGAGCAGTACTTC
>NA|TRBV24-1|NA|TRBJ1-4
CATSLAGGRNEKLFF
TGTGCCACCAGTTTAGCGGGAGGGCGCAATGAAAAACTGTTTTTT
>NA|TRBV27|NA|TRBJ2-7
CASTSGTKSYEQYF
TGTGCCAGTACTTCCGGGACCAAATCCTACGAGCAGTACTTC
>many|TRBV7-9|TRBD1|TRBJ2-5
CASSLGAIDRVGETQYF
TGTGCCAGCAGCTTAGGCGCTATCGACAGGGTGGGAGAGACCCAGTACTTC
>NA|TRBV19|NA|TRBJ2-6
CATWGSGANVLTF
TGTGCCACTTGGGGAAGTGGGGCCAACGTCCTGACTTTC
>NA|TRBV7-2|NA|TRBJ1-2
CASSYTDRRGYGYTF
TGTGCCAGCAGTTACACAGACAGGAGGGGCTATGGCTACACCTTC
>NA|TRBV2|NA|TRBJ2-7
CASLSRTREQYF
TGTGCCAGTTTATCTAGAACCCGCGAGCAGTACTTC
>few|TRBV5-4|NA|TRBJ1-1
CASSSGPGQADTEAFF
TGTGCCAGCAGTTCTGGGCCTGGGCAGGCTGACACTGAAGCTTTCTTT
>many|TRBV10-2|NA|TRBJ2-5
CASSGDGRKEQETQYF
TGCGCCAGCAGTGGGGATGGGCGGAAGGAACAAGAGACCCAGTACTTC
>NA|TRBV29-1|NA|TRBJ1-5
CSVEYRGTSGDEHF
TGCAGCGTTGAGTATAGGGGGACTAGCGGCGATGAGCATTTT
>many|TRBV2|TRBD1|TRBJ2-7
CASTPGQGARQYF
TGTGCCAGCACCCCGGGACAGGGGGCGCGTCAGTACTTC
>NA|TRBV5-1|NA|TRBJ2-2
CASSFPDSPGELFF
TGCGCCAGCAGCTTCCCCGACAGCCCCGGGGAGCTGTTTTTT
>many|TRBV24-1|NA|TRBJ1-2
CATSDLFGYTF
TGTGCCACCAGTGATTTGTTTGGCTACACCTTC
>NA|TRBV20-1|TRBD2|TRBJ2-5
CSATSGSVGGIGLTETQYF
TGCAGTGCAACTAGCGGGAGTGTCGGTGGAATTGGGTTGACGGAGACCCAGTACTTC
>NA|TRBV29-1|TRBD1|TRBJ1-1
CSVHLGQGNTEAFF
TGCAGCGTTCACCTGGGACAGGGGAACACTGAAGCTTTCTTT
>NA|TRBV7-3|NA|TRBJ1-2
CASSSIPQVYYGYTF
TGTGCCAGCAGCTCAATCCCTCAGGTTTACTATGGCTACACCTTC
>NA|TRBV2|NA|TRBJ2-3
CASSLDRLRTDTQYF
TGTGCCAGCAGTCTGGACAGATTACGCACAGATACGCAGTATTTT
>NA|TRBV7-9|NA|TRBJ1-4
CASSVSSGRANEKLFF
TGTGCCAGCAGCGTTTCTAGCGGGAGGGCTAATGAAAAACTGTTTTTT
>many|TRBV7-2|NA|TRBJ2-7
CASSSSTWSPFPSGNSYEQYF
TGTGCCAGCAGCTCTTCGACTTGGTCTCCGTTTCCGTCGGGGAACTCCTACGAGCAGTACTTC
>few|TRBV7-2|NA|TRBJ1-1
CASRPPNPSNTEAFF
TGTGCCAGCAGGCCCCCTAACCCTTCGAACACTGAAGCTTTCTTT
>many|TRBV2|NA|TRBJ2-5
CASSESDSSPTQETQYF
TGTGCCAGCAGTGAATCGGACAGCTCGCCCACCCAAGAGACCCAGTACTTC
>few|TRBV7-3|TRBD1|TRBJ1-3
CASSLLTGLGNTIYF
TGTGCCAGCAGCCTGTTGACAGGGTTGGGAAACACCATATATTTT
>many|TRBV24-1|NA|TRBJ1-5
CATSVTGINQPQHF
TGTGCCACCAGCGTTACAGGGATTAATCAGCCCCAGCATTTT
>NA|TRBV19|NA|TRBJ2-3
CASSIGTVASTDTQYF
TGTGCCAGTAGTATAGGGACAGTTGCTAGCACAGATACGCAGTATTTT
>NA|TRBV10-3|NA|TRBJ2-1
CAISESDPSSYNEQFF
TGTGCCATCAGTGAGTCGGACCCTAGCTCCTACAATGAGCAGTTCTTC
>NA|TRBV15|NA|TRBJ2-6
CATSSHMGGQPSGANVLTF
TGTGCCACCAGCAGCCACATGGGGGGGCAGCCCTCTGGGGCCAACGTCCTGACTTTC
>many|TRBV5-1|TRBD1|TRBJ1-2
CASSAVGQGIGGYTF
TGCGCCAGCAGCGCCGTAGGACAGGGGATCGGTGGCTACACCTTC
>NA|TRBV10-2|NA|TRBJ1-2
CASKVGTNDYGYTF
TGCGCCAGCAAGGTTGGAACTAATGACTATGGCTACACCTTC
>few|TRBV12-3/TRBV12-4|TRBD2|TRBJ2-5
CASAPGLAEETQYF
TGTGCCAGCGCCCCGGGACTAGCGGAAGAGACCCAGTACTTC
>many|TRBV6-2/TRBV6-3|NA|TRBJ1-1
CASSYGGLRHTEAFF
TGTGCCAGCAGTTACGGGGGGCTTCGGCACACTGAAGCTTTCTTT
>many|TRBV2|NA|TRBJ2-2
CASRPTSYTGELFF
TGTGCCAGCAGACCTACCTCCTACACCGGGGAGCTGTTTTTT
>NA|TRBV7-9|NA|TRBJ2-7
CASSQDGQWAYEQYF
TGTGCCAGCAGCCAAGACGGACAGTGGGCGTACGAGCAGTACTTC
>many|TRBV7-6|TRBD1|TRBJ2-7
CASSQGQGFEQYF
TGTGCCAGCAGCCAGGGACAGGGCTTCGAGCAGTACTTC
>many|TRBV25-1|NA|TRBJ1-2
CASSIRGRGGYTF
TGTGCCAGCAGTATTCGGGGGCGCGGGGGCTACACCTTC
>NA|TRBV7-9|TRBD2|TRBJ2-7
CARGGTSGRSYEQYF
TGTGCCAGGGGGGGGACTAGCGGGAGGTCCTACGAGCAGTACTTC
>NA|TRBV24-1|NA|TRBJ2-1
CATSDRGLGGRMESYNEQFF
TGTGCCACCAGTGATCGAGGGTTAGGTGGGAGGATGGAGTCCTACAATGAGCAGTTCTTC